Listed below are T cell receptor beta chains from one sample, sequenced in a study of blood T cell repertoires in COVID-19. Method: immunoSEQ multiplex PCR; TCRdb's copy keeps in-frame clones and lacks some. The table has about 250,000 clones, approximately 83% seen once; the top ten hold roughly 3.1%. Sequencing was done on a sample of PBMCs or T cells enriched from blood (not recorded which). These receptors all stem from a man in his forties or fifties who had recovered from COVID-19. CDR3s include the opening cysteine and the closing phenylalanine or tryptophan. The order of the fields is D gene, CDR3 length, clone size, J gene, V gene, CDR3 DNA, CDR3 protein. A D gene is named only where the DNA matches it firmly. Expanded clones are given a class, and other clones once, few, many or no size at all.

d_call: TRBD2; cdr3_length: 15; clone_size: -; j_call: TRBJ2-3; v_call: TRBV19; cdr3_nt: TGTGCCAGTAGTGGGATCGGAGCGGGAGGGGATACGCAGTATTTT; cdr3_aa: CASSGIGAGGDTQYF
d_call: TRBD2; cdr3_length: 16; clone_size: -; j_call: TRBJ2-2; v_call: TRBV7-6; cdr3_nt: TGTGCCAGCAGCTTAGGGCTCGGGGGGAGGCCCGGGGAGCTGTTTTTT; cdr3_aa: CASSLGLGGRPGELFF
d_call: -; cdr3_length: 15; clone_size: -; j_call: TRBJ1-2; v_call: TRBV24-1; cdr3_nt: TGTGCCACCAGTGATAGGGGCGGAGCTAACTATGGCTACACCTTC; cdr3_aa: CATSDRGGANYGYTF
d_call: TRBD1; cdr3_length: 14; clone_size: -; j_call: TRBJ2-7; v_call: TRBV11-2; cdr3_nt: TGTGCCAGCAGCTACAGGACAGGGGGCTTCGAGCAGTACTTC; cdr3_aa: CASSYRTGGFEQYF
d_call: TRBD2; cdr3_length: 17; clone_size: -; j_call: TRBJ2-3; v_call: TRBV27; cdr3_nt: TGTGCCAGCAGCCGAAAGACTAGCGCCCGAGCCCCGGATACGCAGTATTTT; cdr3_aa: CASSRKTSARAPDTQYF
d_call: TRBD1; cdr3_length: 14; clone_size: -; j_call: TRBJ2-1; v_call: TRBV10-3; cdr3_nt: TGTGCCATCAGGCCGGGACAGGGTTACAATGAGCAGTTCTTC; cdr3_aa: CAIRPGQGYNEQFF
d_call: -; cdr3_length: 15; clone_size: -; j_call: TRBJ2-6; v_call: TRBV9; cdr3_nt: TGTGCCAGCAGCGTAGACAGCTCTGGGGCCAACGTCCTGACTTTC; cdr3_aa: CASSVDSSGANVLTF
d_call: TRBD2; cdr3_length: 15; clone_size: -; j_call: TRBJ2-7; v_call: TRBV11-2; cdr3_nt: TGTGCCAGCAGCTCCTTGGGACTAGCGGGAGACGAGCAGTACTTC; cdr3_aa: CASSSLGLAGDEQYF
d_call: -; cdr3_length: 13; clone_size: -; j_call: TRBJ1-2; v_call: TRBV6-4; cdr3_nt: TGTGCCAGCAGTGAAACAGGATTCTATGGCTACACCTTC; cdr3_aa: CASSETGFYGYTF
d_call: TRBD1; cdr3_length: 14; clone_size: -; j_call: TRBJ1-1; v_call: TRBV28; cdr3_nt: TGTGCCAGCAGAGGAGGGACAGGTAACACTGAAGCTTTCTTT; cdr3_aa: CASRGGTGNTEAFF
d_call: TRBD1; cdr3_length: 14; clone_size: -; j_call: TRBJ1-2; v_call: TRBV27; cdr3_nt: TGTGCCAGCTCCATCGCCGGGACAGGGTATGGCTACACCTTC; cdr3_aa: CASSIAGTGYGYTF
d_call: -; cdr3_length: 16; clone_size: once; j_call: TRBJ2-5; v_call: TRBV5-5; cdr3_nt: TGTGCCAGCAGCTTGGAAGGGAGCGTGGGGTCAGGGACCCAGTACTTC; cdr3_aa: CASSLEGSVGSGTQYF
d_call: TRBD1; cdr3_length: 14; clone_size: -; j_call: TRBJ2-7; v_call: TRBV29-1; cdr3_nt: TGCAGCGTTGAAGAGGGACAGGGGCCCTACGAGCAGTACTTC; cdr3_aa: CSVEEGQGPYEQYF
d_call: TRBD2; cdr3_length: 16; clone_size: -; j_call: TRBJ2-7; v_call: TRBV7-9; cdr3_nt: TGTGCCAGCAGCTTTTATGGCGCGGGGGGGCTGGCCGAGCAGTACTTC; cdr3_aa: CASSFYGAGGLAEQYF
d_call: -; cdr3_length: 11; clone_size: -; j_call: TRBJ2-5; v_call: TRBV20-1; cdr3_nt: TGCAGTGCTCTAGGGGAAGAGACCCAGTACTTC; cdr3_aa: CSALGEETQYF
d_call: -; cdr3_length: 14; clone_size: -; j_call: TRBJ1-3; v_call: TRBV11-2; cdr3_nt: TGTGCCAGCAGCTTAGCGGGCTCTGGAAACACCATATATTTT; cdr3_aa: CASSLAGSGNTIYF
d_call: -; cdr3_length: 16; clone_size: -; j_call: TRBJ1-1; v_call: TRBV6-5; cdr3_nt: TGTGCCAGCAGTTACTCGCTGGGAGGGCTGAACACTGAAGCTTTCTTT; cdr3_aa: CASSYSLGGLNTEAFF
d_call: -; cdr3_length: 14; clone_size: many; j_call: TRBJ2-3; v_call: TRBV4-3; cdr3_nt: TGCGCCAGCAGCCAAGACGTCCGCACAGATACGCAGTATTTT; cdr3_aa: CASSQDVRTDTQYF
d_call: -; cdr3_length: 14; clone_size: -; j_call: TRBJ1-1; v_call: TRBV6-5; cdr3_nt: TGTGCCAGCAGGACTCGCGGGGGGACCACTGAAGCTTTCTTT; cdr3_aa: CASRTRGGTTEAFF
d_call: TRBD2; cdr3_length: 16; clone_size: -; j_call: TRBJ2-7; v_call: TRBV15; cdr3_nt: TGTGCCACCAGCAGCCTTCTAGCGGGGGGGCTCAGGGAGCAGTACTTC; cdr3_aa: CATSSLLAGGLREQYF
d_call: TRBD1; cdr3_length: 14; clone_size: few; j_call: TRBJ1-5; v_call: TRBV6-5; cdr3_nt: TGTGCCAGCAGTCGACAGGGGAGAAATCAGCCCCAGCATTTT; cdr3_aa: CASSRQGRNQPQHF
d_call: -; cdr3_length: 14; clone_size: -; j_call: TRBJ1-2; v_call: TRBV18; cdr3_nt: TGTGCCAGCTCACCTTCGCAGGGGATTTATGGCTACACCTTC; cdr3_aa: CASSPSQGIYGYTF
d_call: -; cdr3_length: 12; clone_size: -; j_call: TRBJ1-1; v_call: TRBV11-3; cdr3_nt: TGTGCCAGCAGCGTCTCTAACACTGAAGCTTTCTTT; cdr3_aa: CASSVSNTEAFF
d_call: -; cdr3_length: 16; clone_size: -; j_call: TRBJ1-5; v_call: TRBV19; cdr3_nt: TGTGCCAGTAGTAAGGAAGGGACTATCGTATATCAGCCCCAGCATTTT; cdr3_aa: CASSKEGTIVYQPQHF
d_call: TRBD2; cdr3_length: 16; clone_size: -; j_call: TRBJ2-7; v_call: TRBV7-9; cdr3_nt: TGTGCCAGCAGCTTCACCAGATCTAGCGGGGCCTACGAGCAGTACTTC; cdr3_aa: CASSFTRSSGAYEQYF
d_call: -; cdr3_length: 12; clone_size: -; j_call: TRBJ1-3; v_call: TRBV10-1; cdr3_nt: TGCGCCAGCACTGGTAGCGGAAACACCATATATTTT; cdr3_aa: CASTGSGNTIYF
d_call: TRBD2; cdr3_length: 14; clone_size: once; j_call: TRBJ2-5; v_call: TRBV30; cdr3_nt: TGTGCCTGGACTCGGACTAGGGGCGTCGAGACCCAGTACTTC; cdr3_aa: CAWTRTRGVETQYF
d_call: -; cdr3_length: 13; clone_size: -; j_call: TRBJ1-4; v_call: TRBV30; cdr3_nt: TGTGCCTGGAGTAAGGGACTTAATGAAAAACTGTTTTTT; cdr3_aa: CAWSKGLNEKLFF
d_call: -; cdr3_length: 13; clone_size: -; j_call: TRBJ1-1; v_call: TRBV12-3/TRBV12-4; cdr3_nt: TGTGCCAGCAGTCTGACAGGGAACACTGAAGCTTTCTTT; cdr3_aa: CASSLTGNTEAFF
d_call: TRBD2; cdr3_length: 16; clone_size: -; j_call: TRBJ2-1; v_call: TRBV9; cdr3_nt: TGTGCCAGCAGCCCCTGGGGCGGGAGCTCCTACAATGAGCAGTTCTTC; cdr3_aa: CASSPWGGSSYNEQFF
d_call: -; cdr3_length: 12; clone_size: -; j_call: TRBJ1-5; v_call: TRBV29-1; cdr3_nt: TGCAGCGTGGGGGGGGGCAGGCAGCCCCAGCATTTT; cdr3_aa: CSVGGGRQPQHF
d_call: TRBD1; cdr3_length: 20; clone_size: -; j_call: TRBJ1-1; v_call: TRBV10-1; cdr3_nt: TGCGCCAGCAGTGTATGGACAGGGAAAAAGGTTTCGTCCGAGAACACTGAAGCTTTCTTT; cdr3_aa: CASSVWTGKKVSSENTEAFF
d_call: TRBD1; cdr3_length: 13; clone_size: -; j_call: TRBJ2-7; v_call: TRBV7-3; cdr3_nt: TGTGCCAGCAGCTCCACGGGTAGGGACAGGGCGTACTTC; cdr3_aa: CASSSTGRDRAYF
d_call: -; cdr3_length: 14; clone_size: -; j_call: TRBJ1-2; v_call: TRBV5-1; cdr3_nt: TGCGCCAGCAGCCCGGGGTCGGTTAACTATGGCTACACCTTC; cdr3_aa: CASSPGSVNYGYTF
d_call: TRBD1; cdr3_length: 18; clone_size: -; j_call: TRBJ1-3; v_call: TRBV7-8; cdr3_nt: TGTGCCAGCAGCTTTAAGGCACAGGGGCTTTCGGTCGGAAACACCATATATTTT; cdr3_aa: CASSFKAQGLSVGNTIYF
d_call: -; cdr3_length: 13; clone_size: -; j_call: TRBJ1-2; v_call: TRBV7-3; cdr3_nt: TGTGCCAGCAGCTACGGCGGTAACTATGGCTACACCTTC; cdr3_aa: CASSYGGNYGYTF
d_call: -; cdr3_length: 12; clone_size: -; j_call: TRBJ1-2; v_call: TRBV25-1; cdr3_nt: TGTGCCAGCAGTGAAGGGCTGTACGGCTACACCTTC; cdr3_aa: CASSEGLYGYTF
d_call: TRBD1; cdr3_length: 16; clone_size: -; j_call: TRBJ2-7; v_call: TRBV7-3; cdr3_nt: TGTGCCAGCAGCCCCGGGACAGGGGGCATATCAGGCGAGCAGTACTTC; cdr3_aa: CASSPGTGGISGEQYF
d_call: -; cdr3_length: 14; clone_size: -; j_call: TRBJ2-1; v_call: TRBV27; cdr3_nt: TGTGCCAGCAACTCCTTCCAGGGGTTCGGTGAGCAGTTCTTC; cdr3_aa: CASNSFQGFGEQFF
d_call: TRBD1; cdr3_length: 17; clone_size: -; j_call: TRBJ1-5; v_call: TRBV19; cdr3_nt: TGTGCCAGTAGTTCCCGGACAGGGATTATGGGCAATCAGCCCCAGCATTTT; cdr3_aa: CASSSRTGIMGNQPQHF
d_call: -; cdr3_length: 18; clone_size: few; j_call: TRBJ1-3; v_call: TRBV10-1; cdr3_nt: TGCGCCAGGGGAGGGGACGGACCAGACACCGCCTCTGGAAACACCATATATTTT; cdr3_aa: CARGGDGPDTASGNTIYF
d_call: TRBD2; cdr3_length: 18; clone_size: -; j_call: TRBJ2-1; v_call: TRBV27; cdr3_nt: TGTGCCAGCAGTTTAAATCCCCTAGCGGGAGTTTTGTACAATGAGCAGTTCTTC; cdr3_aa: CASSLNPLAGVLYNEQFF